The next 3 T cell receptor beta chains were all read from a single sample in a study of blood T cell repertoires in COVID-19. Produced via immunoSEQ multiplex PCR; TCRdb's table is partial and in-frame only. Among about 240,000 clones, 85% to 90% were seen once, and the ten largest hold approximately 6.8%. The specimen was peripheral blood. The receptors originated from a woman between 65 and 79 years old with active or convalescent COVID-19.

J is TRBJ1-6 and V is TRBV19; D gene ambiguous. This CDR3 is 13 amino acids long. The germline V and J ends were trimmed by 8 bases and 7 bases, with 12 bases remaining between them. Germline CDR1 LNHDA, CDR2 SQIVND (reference sequence). The CDR3, as DNA: TGTGCCAGTGCCCAGGCCCTAAATTCACCCCTCCACTTT. As protein: CASAQALNSPLHF.

The rearrangement joins TRBV19 to TRBJ1-1, with 7 bases matching TRBD1. J was trimmed by 5 bases and V by 5 bases; bases with no gene match: 8. The CDR3 totals 14 residues. Per the germline V gene, CDR1 is LNHDA and CDR2 is SQIVND (reference sequence). The CDR3 here is CASSSAWTGTEAFF. As DNA, the CDR3 is TGTGCCAGTAGTTCCGCCTGGACAGGTACTGAAGCTTTCTTT.

The chain recombines TRBV27 with TRBJ2-7, with 10 bases lining up with TRBD2. J gave up 3 bases and V 5 bases, and 10 bases lay outside the gene matches. Per the germline V gene, CDR1 is MNHEY and CDR2 is SMNVEV (reference sequence). The CDR3 has 16 residues. CDR3 sequence reads: CASSEWTSGSNYEQYF. CDR3 coding DNA: TGTGCCAGCAGTGAGTGGACTAGCGGATCTAACTACGAGCAGTACTTC.